In this sample, the clone carrying this TCR beta chain turned up a few times. At the DNA level, this CDR3 is encoded by other sequences in the same sample as well. This sample is drawn from a study of shared clonotypes between healthy human individuals. Sequencing used immunoSEQ multiplex PCR; TCRdb keeps in-frame clones, though not all of them. The data show 1 million to 1.3 million clones, around 78% seen once. The TCR sequence derives from a man in his late teens or twenties in good health. Some clones in this sample may be carry-over from other donors' samples. Sequenced: memory CD4+ T cells from PBMCs. Subset noted: CD45RA-negative fraction.

For the CDR3, the DNA is TGTGCCAGCAGCTTGAGGGGTAGGGAGACCCAGTACTTC. This translates into CASSLRGRETQYF. The rearrangement joins TRBV5-6 to TRBJ2-5; D might be TRBD1 (5 bases). Trimming stripped 1 base from V and 5 bases from J, with 9 bases between. The germline V gene has CDR1 SGHDT and CDR2 YYEEEE. The CDR3 totals 13 residues.